The following is a T cell receptor (beta chain) sequence with its context. These data are taken from a study of Graves' ophthalmopathy and Graves' hyperthyroidism. Excluded: other autoimmune disease, uncontrolled infection, pregnancy or lactation. Investigators amplified TCR beta CDR3 regions from RNA transcripts. The authors performed first-round RT-PCR with HTBI primers and then a second-round multiplex PCR. TCRdb re-analysed the multiplex PCR reads in MiXCR, keeping a single row per CDR3 protein. The table records around 600,000 distinct CDR3 sequences, roughly 41% of them present only once. The CDR3 covers 15 residues. Germline V lookup: CDR1 SGHTS, CDR2 YDEGEE. The trim removed 3 bases at V and 3 bases at J, leaving 8 bases unmatched.

This TCR was recovered from an adult man with Graves' ophthalmopathy. What was sequenced was peripheral blood. V and J are TRBV5-8 and TRBJ1-2, with 7 positions matching TRBD1. Here the CDR3 reads CASSSGQVDHYGYTF. The CDR3 nucleotides are TGTGCCAGCAGCTCAGGACAGGTCGATCACTATGGCTACACCTTC.